This record concerns one T cell receptor beta chain sequence. Its antigen is not identified. Treg sorting used a CD4+CD25+CD127-/low gate. TCRdb analysed the 5' RACE reads with MiXCR anew, one entry per CDR3 protein. The sample contains approximately 57,000 distinct CDR3 sequences, 20% of which appear only once. V lost 5 bases, J lost 5 bases, and 6 bases stayed unmatched. The CDR3 runs to 14 residues. The germline gives CDR1 ENHRY, CDR2 SYGVKD. Regarding the study as a whole: Greatest tumor Treg TCR overlap was with tumor naive CD4+ cells. Tumor memory CD4+ T cell TCR gene usage was found to cluster with blood and lymph node memory CD4+ cells and with lymph node naive CD4+ cells.

The sample consisted of tumor-infiltrating Tregs sorted from the breast tumor. The chain uses TRBV10-3 and TRBJ2-1, with 7 bases matching TRBD2. This TCR was sampled from a female donor with breast cancer. The CDR3 spells CAISRGLRNNEQFF. CDR3 bases: TGTGCCATCAGTAGGGGACTAAGGAACAATGAGCAGTTCTTC.